This TCR beta chain derives from a study of T cell repertoires in aging, cancer and after chemotherapy. At the level of the study: Healthy donor repertoires were recorded over several months to years and showed clear clonal overlap. General observations from the study: Untreated cancer patients had significantly lower blood TCR diversity than age-matched healthy donors. These repertoire data do not allow conclusions about immunological memory after chemotherapy. In healthy donors, age-related TCR diversity loss mainly reflected lost richness.

By its share, this clonotype is medium-sized (0.01 to 0.1%). What it binds is not known. V was pared by 5 bases and J by 4 bases, with 5 bases of the junction left unmatched. Germline V gene sequence: CDR1 SGHTA, CDR2 FQGNSA. The CDR3 extends over 14 amino acids. TCR beta rearrangements were amplified from peripheral blood genomic DNA. TRB rearrangements spanning V, D and J were amplified using mixed TRB-A/B primers. TCRdb reprocessed the multiplex PCR reads with MiXCR, giving one entry per CDR3 protein. The sample has thousands of distinct CDR3 sequences, more than 20% seen once. The sequence was collected from a human donor in good health. The donor label of this sample is uncertain. The sequencing sample was made of blood. This chain connects TRBV7-2 to TRBJ2-7; TRBD1 matches at 10 bases. The chain's CDR3 is CASSQDRGFYEQYF. The CDR3 bases are TGTGCCAGCAGCCAGGACAGGGGGTTTTACGAGCAGTACTTC.